This entry lists 31 T cell receptor beta chains sequenced from one sample in a study of blood T cells in healthy people across ages (dated by TCRdb to between 2014 and 2017). The library was generated by 5' RACE. A second PCR of roughly 7 to 12 cycles was run with a J-beta primer mix and a sample-barcoded 5' primer. In-frame beta chains were kept once TCRdb had trimmed the public reads at Q25 with fastp and called clones with MiXCR. Rows with a matching CDR3 protein are joined into one entry that keeps the most common DNA and genes. The sample table contains around 1,800,000 distinct CDR3 sequences; only one count was recorded for roughly 43% of them. The ten top clones hold 20% to 25% of the sample. Sequencing was carried out using blood. The receptors stem from a human donor in good health.

The CDR3 DNA sequence: TGTGCCATCAGTGAGTGGGGGGGCACAGATACGCAGTATTTT. It specifies CAISEWGGTDTQYF. J is TRBJ2-3 and V is TRBV10-3; D possibly corresponds to TRBD2 (6 bases). There are 14 residues in the CDR3. Germline V CDR1 and CDR2: ENHRY, SYGVKD. V gave up 1 base and J gave up 1 base, with 6 bases separating them.

The CDR3 here is CASSPISAYGYTF. CDR3 sequence (DNA): TGTGCCAGCAGCCCAATCAGTGCCTATGGCTACACCTTC. The chain carries TRBV7-9 and TRBJ1-2; D not resolved. V was pared by 5 bases and J by 4 bases, with 11 bases between. Germline V gene data show CDR1 as SEHNR and CDR2 as FQNEAQ (reference sequence). The length of the CDR3 is 13 residues.

The chain joins TRBV20-1 to TRBJ2-7, with D possibly being TRBD1 (6 bases). Germline V gene lookup returns CDR1 DFQATT and CDR2 SNEGSKA (reference sequence). V was clipped by 5 bases and J by 1 base, with 12 bases between them. The CDR3 runs 13 residues. The CDR3 nucleotides read TGCAGTGCTTCCTGGGGGCGATCCTACGAGCAGTACTTC. Residues: CSASWGRSYEQYF.

The chain is built from TRBV7-2 and TRBJ2-4; D is tentatively TRBD1 or TRBD2 (6 bases each). The V and J ends lost 1 base and 6 bases respectively, with 16 bases between them. CDR3 length: 16 residues. The germline V gene encodes CDR1 SGHTA and CDR2 FQGNSA. As DNA, the CDR3 is TGTGCCAGCAGCTTAGTAGGGGGAGGTAATGCAAACATTCAGTACTTC. It yields the protein CASSLVGGGNANIQYF.

The chain uses TRBV28 and TRBJ1-1; D uncertain. CDR1 and CDR2 (germline): MDHEN, SYDVKM. The CDR3 is 14 residues long. Deletions cut 2 bases from V and 8 bases from J, with 15 bases between. The CDR3 spells CASSLNQRLAEAFF. CDR3 coding DNA: TGTGCCAGCAGTTTAAACCAGCGTCTAGCGGAAGCTTTCTTT. Together with reference TRBV28 and TRBJ1-1, the CDR3 gives the full variable domain: DVKVTQSSRYLVKRTGEKVFLECVQDMDHENMFWYRQDPGLGLRLIYFSYDVKMKEKGDIPEGYSVSREKKERFSLILESASTNQTSMYLCASSLNQRLAEAFFGQGTRLTVV.

The chain couples TRBV12-3 or TRBV12-4 to TRBJ1-5, with D unclear. Trimming left V 3 bases short and J 2 bases short, with 8 bases between. The CDR3 runs to 14 residues. The CDR3 spells CASSFLFGNQPQHF. CDR3 DNA: TGTGCCAGCAGTTTTCTTTTTGGCAATCAGCCCCAGCATTTT.

The chain carries TRBV20-1 and TRBJ2-7, with D possibly being TRBD1 (6 bases). From germline, CDR1 is DFQATT and CDR2 SNEGSKA (reference sequence). CDR3 size: 14 residues. Trimming pared 2 bases from V and 6 bases from J, leaving 17 bases between. CDR3 region: CSARRVQGNLEQYF. CDR3 in DNA: TGCAGTGCTAGAAGGGTACAGGGAAACCTCGAGCAGTACTTC.

This clonotype was observed a handful of times. The gene calls are TRBV5-1 and TRBJ1-4; D possibly corresponds to TRBD1 (5 bases). V lost 2 bases and J lost 6, with 14 bases in between. The germline gives CDR1 SGHRS, CDR2 YFSETQ. This CDR3 is 15 amino acids long. CDR3 sequence (DNA): TGCGCCAGCAGCTTAGAAACAGGATCAGATGAAAAACTGTTTTTT. Translating gives CASSLETGSDEKLFF.

The V call is TRBV28, the J call TRBJ1-3, with D possibly matching TRBD1 (5 bases). V dropped 2 bases and J dropped 0 bases, with 8 bases sitting between them. This CDR3 is 15 amino acids long. Germline CDR1 reads MDHEN; CDR2 reads SYDVKM. The DNA for the CDR3 is TGTGCCAGCAGTTTACCGGGACCCTCTGGAAACACCATATATTTT. Protein sequence: CASSLPGPSGNTIYF.

This clonotype showed up just a few times. The chain recombines TRBV15 with TRBJ2-1, with 9 bases fitting TRBD2. This CDR3 is built from 16 residues. The V gene's germline CDR1 is LNHNV and CDR2 YYDKDF (reference sequence). The junction had 2 bases not matched to a gene; V was cut back by 1 base and J by 1 base. CDR3 DNA sequence: TGTGCCACCAGCAGAGGGCTAGCGGGGTCCTACAATGAGCAGTTCTTC. Its protein product is CATSRGLAGSYNEQFF.

A note on this clonotype: Germline and junction disagree at one end, which may indicate a read error. The chain uses TRBV2 and TRBJ2-5; D might be TRBD2 (5 bases). CDR1 SNHLY and CDR2 FYNNEI come from the germline V gene. CDR3 length equals 14 residues. Written as DNA, the CDR3 is TGTGCCAGCAGAGAGGGCCGGGGTCAAGGGACCCAGTACTTC. It yields the protein CASREGRGQGTQYF.

The chain couples TRBV5-5 to TRBJ2-3; 8 nucleotides agree with TRBD2. The trim removed 3 bases at V and 5 bases at J, leaving 8 bases unmatched. Germline CDR1 SGHKS, CDR2 YYEKEE (reference sequence). This CDR3 region has 15 residues. The CDR3 coding sequence is TGTGCCAGCAGCTACCCGGGACTAGTAGTAGATACGCAGTATTTT. It specifies CASSYPGLVVDTQYF.

This clonotype occurred a few times. This chain connects TRBV6-2 or TRBV6-3 to TRBJ2-7; 7 positions agree with TRBD1. CDR3 size: 16 residues. J lost 3 bases, V lost 5 bases, and 13 bases had no gene match. The germline gives CDR1 MNHEY, CDR2 SVGEGT. The CDR3, as DNA: TGTGCCAGCAGTACGATCACAGGGGCCTCGGGCTACGAGCAGTACTTC. Amino acid sequence: CASSTITGASGYEQYF.

Worth noting for this clonotype: This may arise from a read error, as a much more abundant clone is one base away. This sequence joins TRBV24-1 and TRBJ2-7; 9 nucleotides line up with TRBD2. The J call may be in error: the DNA end matches TRBJ2-5 better. CDR3 length: 17 amino acids. Germline V gene lookup returns CDR1 KGHDR and CDR2 SFDVKD. The chain's CDR3 is CATASPGGGVLQETQYF. CDR3 DNA: TGTGCCACCGCTTCCCCGGGCGGGGGGGTGCTCCAAGAGACCCAGTACTTC.

This clonotype was found a few times. The chain combines TRBV30 with TRBJ1-4; the D is unclear. The CDR3 spans 13 residues. Per germline, CDR1 GTSNPN and CDR2 SVGIG (reference sequence). Trimming left V 0 bases short and J 4 bases short, with 6 bases between. CDR3 sequence: CAWSVVINEKLFF. The CDR3 coding sequence is TGTGCCTGGAGTGTAGTTATTAATGAAAAACTGTTTTTT.

The rearrangement uses TRBV20-1 and TRBJ1-4, with D possibly TRBD1 on 6 matching bases. The CDR3 covers 16 residues. Germline assignment: CDR1 DFQATT and CDR2 SNEGSKA (reference sequence). Trimming cost V 6 bases and J 0 bases, with 17 bases left between them. The CDR3 DNA is TGCAGTGCCGGGGGAGACAGGCTTGCAACTAATGAAAAACTGTTTTTT. Translated: CSAGGDRLATNEKLFF.

This clonotype was detected a few times. The genes are TRBV29-1 and TRBJ1-1; D uncertain. The V end was cut by 6 bases, the J end by 3 bases, with 17 bases between. Germline V lookup: CDR1 SQVTM, CDR2 ANQGSEA. The CDR3 runs 14 residues. The CDR3 spells CSVQPKVSDTEAFF. CDR3 nucleotide sequence: TGCAGCGTCCAACCTAAGGTATCGGACACTGAAGCTTTCTTT.

V is TRBV7-2 and J is TRBJ1-4, with D uncertain. The CDR3 spans 14 residues. Trimming left V 5 bases short and J 8 bases short, with 15 bases between. Germline CDR1 SGHTA, CDR2 FQGNSA. CDR3 nucleotide sequence: TGTGCCAGCAGCCCCGAGGCCCGGCGGGAAAAACTGTTTTTT. Amino acids: CASSPEARREKLFF.

J is TRBJ1-6 and V is TRBV9; D gene uncertain. Trimming cost V 0 bases and J 2 bases, with 9 bases left between them. Per the germline V gene, CDR1 is SGDLS and CDR2 is YYNGEE. The CDR3 extends over 16 amino acids. The CDR3 nucleotides read TGTGCCAGCAGCGTAGGGCCTGACGCCTATAATTCACCCCTCCACTTT. Translated, it gives CASSVGPDAYNSPLHF.

The V gene is TRBV6-1, the J gene TRBJ1-2, with 7 nucleotides matching TRBD1. Losses at the gene ends were 5 bases for V and 6 bases for J; bases not matched to a gene: 12. Germline V gives CDR1 MNHNS, CDR2 SASEGT. This CDR3 contains 15 residues. CDR3 DNA: TGTGCCAGCAGTCCACAACCGGGACAGCCTCATGGCTACACCTTC. It translates to CASSPQPGQPHGYTF.

This clonotype is a singleton in its sample. The V call is TRBV6-5, the J call TRBJ2-5; D ambiguous. Trimming stripped 0 bases from V and 4 bases from J, with 12 bases between. The CDR3 has 15 residues. Germline-derived CDR1 and CDR2 are MNHEY and SVGAGI. CDR3 nucleotides: TGTGCCAGCAGTTACTCAGGAACATGGGGAGAGACCCAGTACTTC. Its protein product is CASSYSGTWGETQYF.

The count of this clonotype is one. The chain joins TRBV11-2 to TRBJ1-2; 7 bases agree with TRBD1. Per the germline V gene, CDR1 is SGHAT and CDR2 is FQNNGV. This CDR3 has 14 amino acids. The ends lost 0 bases at V and 13 bases at J; junction bases unmatched: 11. The CDR3 DNA follows: TGTGCCAGCAGCTTAGAAAGGAGACAGGGCAAATCCACCTTC. This codes for CASSLERRQGKSTF.

There are a few counts of this clonotype. V and J are TRBV20-1 and TRBJ2-4; possibly TRBD2 for D (5 bases). The DNA end favors TRBJ2-7, so the J call may be wrong. Germline V CDR1 and CDR2: DFQATT, SNEGSKA (reference sequence). This CDR3 comprises 14 residues. The chain's CDR3 is CSASKGYGTYEQYF. In nucleotides, the CDR3 is TGCAGTGCTTCTAAGGGATACGGGACCTACGAGCAGTACTTC.

This chain joins TRBV6-6 and TRBJ2-1; D uncertain. V lost 7 bases, J lost 9 bases, and 16 bases lay in between. Germline loops: CDR1 MNHNY, CDR2 SVGAGI (reference sequence). This CDR3 is 13 amino acids long. Here the CDR3 DNA reads TGTGCCAGCACCACCGGACCGAGCATTGAGCAGTTCTTC. As protein: CASTTGPSIEQFF.

A few counts support this clonotype. CDR3 nucleotides: TGTGCCAGCAGCTTATTGAGCGGGGGGGCGGAAGAGCAGTACTTC. Protein: CASSLLSGGAEEQYF. This sequence joins TRBV7-9 and TRBJ2-4, with 10 bases identical to TRBD2. Germline V gene sequence: CDR1 SEHNR, CDR2 FQNEAQ (reference sequence). J was trimmed by 13 bases and V by 2 bases; bases with no gene match: 11. The CDR3 has 15 residues.

Details on this clonotype: Sequence at one end of the junction differs from germline and may be a read error. The J gene is TRBJ2-5, the V gene TRBV10-3; TRBD2 aligns across 9 bases. Germline V gene data show CDR1 as ENHRY and CDR2 as SYGVKD. This CDR3 contains 17 residues. CDR3 residues: CAVSDLGSGGIQETQYF. The CDR3 coding sequence is TGTGCCGTCAGTGATTTGGGTAGCGGGGGCATCCAAGAGACCCAGTACTTC.

The chain carries TRBV5-4 and TRBJ2-5, with D tentatively TRBD1 (5 bases). Trimming took off 0 bases at V and 4 bases at J, with 16 bases between the two ends. The CDR3 loop spans 16 amino acids. From germline, CDR1 is SGHNT and CDR2 YYREEE (reference sequence). This chain's CDR3 is CASSLVTLGHLETQYF. CDR3 in DNA: TGTGCCAGCAGCTTGGTAACCCTGGGGCACCTAGAGACCCAGTACTTC.

This clonotype occurred once. The V and J genes are TRBV12-3 or TRBV12-4 and TRBJ1-5; 8 nucleotides agree with TRBD1. The CDR3 has 17 residues. The V segment lost 5 bases and the J segment 3 bases; nucleotides outside the gene matches: 12. CDR3 loop: CASSPHVGQEINQPQHF. The CDR3 nucleotides are TGTGCCAGCAGTCCTCATGTGGGACAGGAGATCAATCAGCCCCAGCATTTT.

The rearrangement joins TRBV5-5 to TRBJ1-2; 11 nucleotides agree with TRBD1. Germline V gene sequence: CDR1 SGHKS, CDR2 YYEKEE (reference sequence). V lost 2 bases, J lost 6 bases, and 3 bases stayed unmatched. The CDR3 sequence is 14 residues long. CDR3 sequence: CASSFRTGGNGYTF. The DNA of the CDR3 is TGTGCCAGCAGCTTTCGGACAGGGGGCAATGGCTACACCTTC. Looking up the rest from reference TRBV5-5 and TRBJ1-2 gives the full variable domain: DAGVTQSPTHLIKTRGQQVTLRCSPISGHKSVSWYQQVLGQGPQFIFQYYEKEERGRGNFPDRFSARQFPNYSSELNVNALLLGDSALYLCASSFRTGGNGYTFGSGTRLTVV.

This chain links TRBV6-2 or TRBV6-3 with TRBJ1-1, with D possibly TRBD1 on 5 matching bases. This CDR3 contains 16 residues. CDR1 and CDR2 from the germline V gene are MNHEY and SVGEGT. Trimming took 6 bases from V and 3 from J, leaving 20 bases between them. This CDR3 is CASSNREGRGDTEAFF. The CDR3 DNA is TGTGCCAGCAGCAATAGAGAGGGGAGAGGAGACACTGAAGCTTTCTTT.

CDR3 in DNA: TGCAGTGCTACGGGACAGGGGATTTATAGCAATCAGCCCCAGCATTTT. The encoded protein is CSATGQGIYSNQPQHF. V gene TRBV20-1 combines with J gene TRBJ1-5; 10 bases map to TRBD1. J was trimmed by 0 bases and V by 4 bases; bases with no gene match: 6. Germline CDR1 and CDR2: DFQATT and SNEGSKA (reference sequence). CDR3 length: 16 amino acids.